The source of this TCR beta chain is a study of OX40 agonist ivuxolimab in advanced cancers. For the study at large: Age averaged around 60 years (range roughly 23 to 80), and less than 85% were male.

This CDR3 comprises 17 residues. Trimming took 3 bases from V and 5 from J; bases not matched to a gene: 15. CDR1 is SEHNR and CDR2 is FQNEAQ in the germline V gene (reference sequence). As regards this clone: What it recognizes is unknown.

Study outcomes and limitations: CD8+ T cells averaged more expanded clones than CD4+. By week 6 at 0.1 to 3.0 mg/kg, blood CD4+ and CD8+ T cells had expanded clonally.

Profiled with immunoSEQ multiplex PCR; TCRdb holds only in-frame clones, not every one. The repertoire has about 13,000 clones, around 83% of them found once; the top ten carry 44%. J is TRBJ2-5 and V is TRBV7-9; TRBD1 agrees at 7 bases. This clonotype was sampled from an adult with an advanced solid tumor such as melanoma, head and neck, liver or kidney cancer. Sequences were derived from CD4+ or CD8+ T cells sorted from blood, sampled in a trial of the OX40 agonist ivuxolimab. CDR3 in amino acids: CASSLGRGRGTRETQYF. The CDR3 DNA is TGTGCCAGCAGCTTGGGAAGGGGCAGGGGGACGCGGGAGACCCAGTACTTC.